Listed here is a single TCR beta chain. The clone's antigen remains unknown. Nothing much larger sits one base from this clone, and base qualities are not available. CD8 naive samples were obtained by positive selection for CCR7 among CD45RO-negative cells, yielding a CD45RA+CCR7+ population from which TemRA cells were excluded. Donors were healthy HIV-negative adults with no recently reported acute infections or vaccinations. Only Caucasian adults living in Nashville, Tennessee, USA were represented among the donors. Blood was obtained by leukapheresis, after which PBMCs were separated by Ficoll-Histopaque density gradient centrifugation and cryopreserved in liquid nitrogen vapor phase. Purity and quantity of every magnetically sorted T cell population were checked by analytical flow cytometry. From each sorted fraction, genomic DNA was isolated and quantified by UV absorbance on a Nanodrop 2000c.

The CDR3 covers 15 residues, taking in both the cysteine and the phenylalanine. CDR3 DNA only is kept here, 45 bases in frame from base 1. According to the germline V gene, CDR1 reads ENHRY and CDR2 reads SYGVKD. Trimming takes 3 bases off V and 12 bases off J; junction bases not matched to a gene: 12. The sample originates from a study of shared clonotypes between healthy human individuals (dated by TCRdb to 2018 to 2021). In terms of the full investigation: The cohort comprised two women and a few men aged 18 to 49 years. Per donor, three plates each were used for CD4 naive and CD4 memory, two for CD8 naive, and one for CD8 memory. To estimate repertoire size and how much clonotypes are shared between individuals, the study performed deep sequencing of blood TCR repertoires from about 5 healthy adults. To increase sequencing depth and limit assay-specific biases, TCR repertoire library preparation and sequencing were carried out by different laboratories using diverse techniques. Between about 0.85 and 9.5 billion PBMCs per donor were obtained by leukapheresis. Here is what the overall study found, with its caveats: Pairwise subsampling led to the expectation that sequencing depth would affect the degree of clonotype sharing among donors. Larger estimated clonotype richness was generally found for naive subsets than for memory subsets. Because the study included only a small number of donors, the genetic and exposure-history diversity represented was limited. Even with the large sequencing depth, rarefaction of the sorted-subset datasets indicated that sequencing was incomplete. Sampling was limited to blood, and TCR repertoires in tissue likely differ from TCR repertoires in blood. Sharing across a few donors was observed for 4.5% to 6.5% of naive CD4, 3.5% of naive CD8, over 2% of memory CD4, and roughly 0.4% of memory CD8 clonotypes. Compared with non-shared clonotypes, clonotypes shared by all four sorted-subset donors had higher generation probabilities.

Using the deep immunoSEQ assay, TCR CDR3 regions were amplified from genomic DNA by multiplex PCR. Extracted genomic DNA from each cell subset was spread evenly across all wells of several immunoSEQ 96-well plates, with each plate serving as a replicate. For sorted subsets, each replicate PCR was loaded with around 220 ng genomic DNA, equivalent to 25,000 to 30,000 T cell genomes. The purified libraries were quantified using a Qubit 3.0 fluorometer, sized with a Bioanalyzer 2100, and then quantified again using the KAPA Library Quantification kit. A separate single-read 150-cycle Illumina NextSeq 550 flow cell was used to sequence each immunoSEQ 96-well plate. The authors' analysis ran thus. The immunoSEQ output contained only junctional sequences without quality scores, so filtering could not match that applied to full-length reads. Sequences were annotated with PyIR, a Python wrapper for IgBLAST v1.9, and V/J genes and CDR3 were assigned using IMGT germline references. Any read was removed if the V/J assignment was weak (E-value above 1e-6), the CDR3 was missing, or the read contained stop codons, out-of-frame junctions, or ambiguous translated residues. V3J clonotypes were defined as sequences sharing the same inferred V gene, J gene, and CDR3 amino acid sequence. To compute the percentage overlap between repertoires, the number of shared unique clonotypes was divided by the size of the smaller repertoire. Richness of each repertoire was evaluated using RTK rarefaction, the Chao1 estimator, and Recon v2.1 estimates of unobserved clonotypes. OLGA was used to compute generation probabilities for all TCRbeta clonotypes that the gDNA method yielded from four donors. Sourced from immuneACCESS, this table was stored by TCRdb with only in-frame sequences that have V and J called. A share of the clones is absent; for the studies checked, an unresolved V gene accounts for under half, and the remainder has no known explanation. V and J calls and clone size are as listed in that table; D and trimming were resolved from the DNA. The sample table shows about 700,000 clones, and 92% are seen once. Together, the top ten hold 24% of the sample.

The TCR sequence derives from a young man in good health. Material: naive CD8+ T cells sorted from blood. The cell subset or site label, as the study defines it: CD45RA+CCR7+. The chain employs TRBV10-3 and TRBJ2-1, and 9 junction bases match TRBD2. The encoded CDR3 is CAISESGAGGTVQFF. The sequence in DNA is TGTGCCATCAGTGAATCGGGGGCGGGAGGGACCGTGCAGTTCTTC.